This T cell receptor beta chain was recorded in a study of cytomegalovirus exposure and HLA in healthy donors. The PCR contained 60 Vbeta and 13 Jbeta primers. Clones were sequenced by immunoSEQ multiplex PCR, and TCRdb holds only the in-frame ones, with some missing. The sample lists roughly 150,000 clones, roughly 82% seen once, with about 7% in the top ten. V lost 2 bases, J lost 3 bases, and 3 bases stayed unmatched. Per the germline V gene, CDR1 is LGHNA and CDR2 is YNFKEQ. This CDR3 region has 16 residues. Healthy individuals who donated bone marrow served as the donors. Sequences were obtained from PBMCs. The receptor was isolated from a man under 40 in good health and CMV-seronegative. The chain employs TRBV4-2 and TRBJ2-3; TRBD2 matches 12 bases. CDR3 in DNA: TGTGCCAGCAGCCAACTAGCGGGGGGGCCGACAGATACGCAGTATTTT. Its protein product is CASSQLAGGPTDTQYF.